The clone carrying this TCR beta chain was counted once. Only in-frame clones appear in the TCRdb table, and some are missing; sequencing was by immunoSEQ multiplex PCR. Seen here are 410,000 or so clones, 89% observed once, and the top ten hold roughly 1.5%. This sample is drawn from a study of blood T cell repertoires in COVID-19. For the study at large: Researchers got acute and convalescent COVID-19 samples from the United States, Italy and Spain. PBMCs, B-cell-depleted T cells, or T cells were the source of the cDNA or gDNA that made up the material.

The CDR3 is 18 amino acids. V shed 5 bases, J shed 0 bases, and the junction held 10 bases outside the gene matches. Germline CDR1 MNHEY, CDR2 SMNVEV (reference sequence). The TCR sequence derives from a woman in her thirties or forties with COVID-19, enrolled during active disease. The chain is built from TRBV27 and TRBJ2-3; the match to TRBD2 covers 11 bases. Source material: peripheral blood. The CDR3 nucleotides are TGTGCCAGCAGTCCTGGACTAGCGGGTAGACCTAGCACAGATACGCAGTATTTT. It encodes CASSPGLAGRPSTDTQYF.